This TCR beta chain was identified during a study of blood T cells in healthy people across ages (dated by TCRdb to the mid-2010s). About the study as a whole: In model experiments, roughly one uniquely barcoded TCR beta cDNA molecule per two T cells was captured by template switching. To track age-related changes in TCR beta repertoire diversity, the study relied on deep sequencing normalized with unique cDNA molecular identifiers. The donors were split into four age groups: young (average roughly 15 years), middle-aged (over 35), aged (approximately 59) and long-lived (roughly 77). The study analyzed two additional independent replicas of 1 million unique cDNA reads from the same blood draw for two donors, one aged 18 to 29 and one aged 80 or older. The paper's findings and limits, for the study overall: As age increased, observed TCR beta diversity per million T cells dropped in a roughly linear way, and a significant reduction was already evident by age around 41. A strong correlation was found between observed TCR beta diversity and the percentage of naive T cells measured by flow cytometry. Compared with the aged group, the long-lived group had more naive CD4+ T cells, fewer expanded clones and increased TCR diversity, suggesting age selection. Estimates of total diversity based on one million sequenced T cells were regarded as lower bounds and as underestimates. Because profiling used bulk unsorted PBMCs, naive and antigen-experienced compartments could not be compared conclusively. The CMV infection status of donors was not known, potentially confounding age-related changes in expanded clonotypes.

The germline V gene (reference sequence) gives CDR1 as LGHDT and CDR2 as YNNKEL. Germline trimming amounts to 0 bases on V and 0 bases on J, with 3 as the count of junction bases outside the gene matches. Its CDR3 holds 16 amino acids, cysteine through phenylalanine. Just CDR3 DNA is preserved here, 48 bases in frame from base 1. Systemically healthy Caucasian individuals from Russia, 39 in total and aged 6 to 90 years, were included as donors. Around 9.9 milliliters of peripheral blood were collected from each donor into EDTA-treated Vacutainer tubes. PBMCs were isolated by Ficoll-Paque density-gradient centrifugation, with at least 6 million obtained per sample. Trizol reagent was used to extract total RNA from PBMCs, with at least 5 micrograms per sample. Naive CD45RAhigh/CD27high T cell percentages were measured by flow cytometry on a PBMC aliquot from every donor. The library was obtained by 5' RACE. Reads for this sample came from an Illumina HiSeq 2500. A second roughly 7 to 11 cycle PCR used a sample-barcoded 5' primer and a J-beta primer mix. A template-switch 5' adaptor carrying 12 random nucleotides introduced a unique molecular identifier onto each TCR beta cDNA molecule. At least 2.5 million CDR3-containing paired-end reads were obtained from each sample. All of the RNA was converted into first-strand cDNA using the Mint cDNA synthesis kit, with a TRBC-specific oligonucleotide serving as the primer. After uracil-DNA glycosylase treatment, a first 18-cycle PCR used universal primers M1SS and BC2_uni_R on all cDNA. As for the authors' bioinformatics: Each sample was normalized by randomly selecting 1 million high-quality reads, each carrying a distinct molecular identifier. Instead of being binned into consensus sequences, reads with shared molecular identifiers were discarded. MiTCR, with a Q25 quality threshold and the strictest error-elimination algorithm, was used for CDR3 identification, clonotype clustering and error correction. A nonparametric unseen species model using Euler transformation provided a lower-bound estimate of total TCR beta diversity. TCRdb reworked the public reads: Q25 trimming with fastp, MiXCR clone assembly, productive beta chains retained. Each CDR3 protein appears once, grouped with its most common genes and DNA. V and J calls and clone size were set by TCRdb, not the authors. The sample table holds approximately 780,000 distinct CDR3 sequences, of which about a quarter were seen once. The ten largest account for over 2.5% of the sample.

As for this clonotype: There is no known antigen for this receptor. The record has no base qualities; no much larger clone is one base away.

The same sample was also studied in work on T cells of mothers and their children. The second study, in turn, reports: Donors were nine systemically healthy Caucasian individuals: three mothers and their six children. cDNA synthesis used all of the extracted RNA, with roughly 1.5 ug of RNA in each 15 ul reaction. In the second PCR, the M1S primer introduced both the sample barcodes and 2-4 random nucleotides. More than 8 million TCR beta CDR3 reads were obtained from each mother, and some 3 million reads were obtained from each child. In both related and unrelated pairs, thymic selection shapes the output of TCR recombination in a similar way, with inherited differences having only a minor effect. Normalized repertoire overlap in related mother-child pairs was always slightly higher than in unrelated mother-child pairs, but the difference was never significant. No persistent microchimeric T cell clones were detected, at a sensitivity of 90 to 100 clones per million clonotypes. To look for features that set related mother-child pairs apart from unrelated individuals, the researchers ran deep NGS to compare the TCR beta repertoires of mothers and children. On average, the children were roughly 10 +/- 4 years old, while the mothers were approximately 40 +/- 4 years old. Libraries were sequenced on Illumina HiSeq 2000 with 100+100 nt paired-end reads after adapter ligation with NEBNext reagents. To prevent cross-contamination, the mother and child libraries were prepared a month apart and were sequenced in separate runs. For each donor, somewhere between roughly 500,000 and 2,100,000 distinct TCR beta clonotypes were identified. Naive TCR beta clonotypes were estimated from low-frequency clonotypes matched to each donor's FACS-determined naive share, without sorting.

The chain employs TRBV3-1 and TRBJ2-3, and 7 junctional nucleotides match TRBD1. The sequence was obtained from a boy aged 5-17 years in good health. Sequencing used blood. For the CDR3, the sequence is CASSQEQGFSTDTQYF. The DNA sequence is TGTGCCAGCAGCCAAGAACAGGGGTTTAGCACAGATACGCAGTATTTT.